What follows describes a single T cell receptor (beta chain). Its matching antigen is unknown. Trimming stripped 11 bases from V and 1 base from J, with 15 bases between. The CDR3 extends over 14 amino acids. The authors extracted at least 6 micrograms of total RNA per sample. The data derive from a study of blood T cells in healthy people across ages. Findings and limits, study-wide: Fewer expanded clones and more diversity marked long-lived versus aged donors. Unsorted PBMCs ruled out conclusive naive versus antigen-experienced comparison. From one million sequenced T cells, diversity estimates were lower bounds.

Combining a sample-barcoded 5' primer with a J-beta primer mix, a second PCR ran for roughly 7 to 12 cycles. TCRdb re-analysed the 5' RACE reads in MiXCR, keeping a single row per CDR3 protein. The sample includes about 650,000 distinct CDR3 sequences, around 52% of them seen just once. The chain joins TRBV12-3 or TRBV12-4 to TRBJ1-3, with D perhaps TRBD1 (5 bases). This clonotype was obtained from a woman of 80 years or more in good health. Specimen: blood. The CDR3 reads CAGTMTASGNTIYF. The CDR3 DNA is TGTGCCGGCACCATGACAGCGTCTGGAAACACCATATATTTT.